This TCR beta chain came from a study of blood T cell repertoires in COVID-19 (dated by TCRdb to about 2020). Regarding the research as a whole: The collaborator samples originated in the United States, Italy and Spain and spanned the acute and convalescent phases of COVID-19. Where HLA class I and class II types were available, the types were taken from metadata supplied by the sample provider, not from assay-based typing. The prospective study material was composed of cDNA or gDNA derived from T cells, B-cell-depleted T cells, or PBMCs. The repertoires were released in a freely available public database intended as a resource for research on the immune response to SARS-CoV-2. Deeply sampled blood TCRbeta repertoires from subjects exposed to, actively infected with, or recovered from COVID-19 were included in the dataset. Sample metadata almost always included a de-identified subject ID, COVID-19 status, age in years and sex. The samples were drawn from two sources: the first 160 participants of the ongoing ImmuneRACE study, and 950 to 1,500 subjects contributed by 6 global collaborators.

Note on this clone: Which antigen it targets is not known. Base-call qualities are not available, and no considerably larger clone is one nucleotide away.

TCRbeta CDR3 regions were amplified from genomic DNA by means of the immunoSEQ Assay, a bias-controlled multiplex PCR. The original methods were these. Within the assay, amplification of reference gene primers was used to estimate how many nucleated cells each sample contained. To quantify the absolute abundance of each unique TCRbeta CDR3 rearrangement, sequence reads were collapsed and filtered. For each sample, productive Simpson clonality was calculated as the square root of Simpson's diversity index over productive rearrangements. TCRdb took this table from immuneACCESS and kept in-frame rearrangements with V and J called. Such tables lack part of the clones; where checked against another copy, unresolved V genes explain under half of the gap, and the rest is unexplained. The D gene and trimming were derived from the DNA, and the V and J assignments and clone size from that table. The sample table shows some 130,000 clones, and approximately 80% are seen once. In total, the top ten clones hold approximately 11% of the sample.

Another Seattle source contributed samples from volunteer blood donors who had recovered from COVID-19. Collaborating institutions collected whole blood in K2EDTA tubes following their own protocols. For TCRbeta analysis, collaborators shipped samples in one of three forms: frozen whole blood, isolated PBMCs, or DNA extracted from either of those sample types. V has 1 base trimmed and J has 1 base trimmed; junction bases matching no gene number 4. The CDR3 spans 16 residues, from the cysteine through the phenylalanine. Of all the DNA, just the CDR3 is kept, 48 bases in frame from base 1. For CDR1 and CDR2, the germline V gene lists MNHNS and SASEGT. Results the study describes overall, beyond this receptor: Clinical and demographic metadata were provided uncurated, with the amount varying by source and participant.

Material for sequencing was peripheral blood. The rearrangement joined TRBV6-1 to TRBJ1-1; the junction holds 9 bases that match TRBD1. The receptor was isolated from a man aged 60 to 69 who had recovered from COVID-19. The CDR3 loop reads CASSEGTGQGNTEAFF. The DNA is TGTGCCAGCAGTGAAGGAACGGGACAGGGGAACACTGAAGCTTTCTTT.